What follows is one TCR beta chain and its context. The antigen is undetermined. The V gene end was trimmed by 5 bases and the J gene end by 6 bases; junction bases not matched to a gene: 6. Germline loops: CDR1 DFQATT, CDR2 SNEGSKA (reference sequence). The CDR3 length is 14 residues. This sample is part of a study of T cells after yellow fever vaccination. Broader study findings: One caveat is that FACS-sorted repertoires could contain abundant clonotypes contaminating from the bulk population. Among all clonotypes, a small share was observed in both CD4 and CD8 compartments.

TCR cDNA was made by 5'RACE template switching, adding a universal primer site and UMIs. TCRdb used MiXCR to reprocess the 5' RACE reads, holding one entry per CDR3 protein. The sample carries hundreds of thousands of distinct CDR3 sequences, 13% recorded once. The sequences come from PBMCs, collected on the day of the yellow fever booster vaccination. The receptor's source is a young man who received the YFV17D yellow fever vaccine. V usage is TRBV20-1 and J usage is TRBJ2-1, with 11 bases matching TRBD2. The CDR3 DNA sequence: TGCAGTGCTGATAGCGGGAGGGGTGTCAATGAGCAGTTCTTC. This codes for CSADSGRGVNEQFF.